This T cell receptor (beta chain) derives from a study of T cells in Graves' hyperthyroidism and ophthalmopathy. Whole-study findings and limits: Stable hyperthyroidism and ophthalmopathy were separated using 13 V-J signatures.

This clonotype has a count of ten or more. What it binds is not known. V was pared by 1 base and J by 5 bases, with 6 bases between. The V gene's germline CDR1 is SGHTA and CDR2 FQGNSA. The CDR3 totals 13 residues. RNA transcripts served as the template for amplifying TCR beta CDR3 regions. The HTBI primer set drove a first-round RT-PCR of the TCR CDR3. Using its own MiXCR run on the multiplex PCR reads, TCRdb lists one record per CDR3 protein. The sample gives over 300,000 distinct CDR3 sequences, roughly an eighth of which show up once; 30% to 35% is in the top ten. The chain has TRBV7-2 and TRBJ1-5; no reliable D call. Input material: blood. This receptor was obtained from a woman in her thirties or forties with Graves' ophthalmopathy. The CDR3 DNA reads as TGTGCCAGCAGCTTAGAAATGGATCAGCCCCAGCATTTT. Its translation: CASSLEMDQPQHF.